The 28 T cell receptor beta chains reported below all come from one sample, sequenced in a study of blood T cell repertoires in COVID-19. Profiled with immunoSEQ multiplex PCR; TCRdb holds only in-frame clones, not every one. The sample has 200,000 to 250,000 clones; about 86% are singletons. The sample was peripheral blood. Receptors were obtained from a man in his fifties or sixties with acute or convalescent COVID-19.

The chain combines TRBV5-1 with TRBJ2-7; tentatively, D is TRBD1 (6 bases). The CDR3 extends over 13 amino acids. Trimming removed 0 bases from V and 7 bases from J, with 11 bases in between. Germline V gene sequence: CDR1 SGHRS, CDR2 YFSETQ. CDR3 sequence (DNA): TGCGCCAGCAGCTTGGACAGGGTCTCAGAGCAGTACTTC. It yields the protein CASSLDRVSEQYF. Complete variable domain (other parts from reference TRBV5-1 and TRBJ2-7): KAGVTQTPRYLIKTRGQQVTLSCSPISGHRSVSWYQQTPGQGLQFLFEYFSETQRNKGNFPGRFSGRQFSNSRSEMNVSTLELGDSALYLCASSLDRVSEQYFGPGTRLTVT.

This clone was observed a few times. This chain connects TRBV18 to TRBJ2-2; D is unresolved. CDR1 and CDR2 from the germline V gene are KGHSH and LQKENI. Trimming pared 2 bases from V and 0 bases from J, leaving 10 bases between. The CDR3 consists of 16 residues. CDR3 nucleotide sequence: TGTGCCAGCTCACCATTATCCAGCGCGAACACCGGGGAGCTGTTTTTT. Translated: CASSPLSSANTGELFF.

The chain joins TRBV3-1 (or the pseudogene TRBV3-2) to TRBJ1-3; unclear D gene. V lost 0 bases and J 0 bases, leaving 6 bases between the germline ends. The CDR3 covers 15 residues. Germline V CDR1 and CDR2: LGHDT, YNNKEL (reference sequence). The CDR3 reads CASSQDTVSGNTIYF. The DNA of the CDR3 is TGTGCCAGCAGCCAAGATACGGTCTCTGGAAACACCATATATTTT.

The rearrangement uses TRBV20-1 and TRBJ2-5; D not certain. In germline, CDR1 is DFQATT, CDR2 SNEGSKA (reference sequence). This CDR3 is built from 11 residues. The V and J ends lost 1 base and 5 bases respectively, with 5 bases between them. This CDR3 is CSARVEETQYF. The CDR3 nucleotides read TGCAGTGCTAGAGTGGAGGAGACCCAGTACTTC.

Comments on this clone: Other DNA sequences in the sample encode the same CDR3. CDR3 nucleotide sequence: TGTGCCAGCAGCCGACAGGTGAACACTGAAGCTTTCTTT. Its protein product is CASSRQVNTEAFF. The V gene is TRBV6-5, the J gene TRBJ1-1; a possible D gene is TRBD1 (6 bases). Trimming stripped 6 bases from V and 0 bases from J, with 8 bases between. The CDR3 covers 13 residues. CDR1 and CDR2 (germline): MNHEY, SVGAGI.

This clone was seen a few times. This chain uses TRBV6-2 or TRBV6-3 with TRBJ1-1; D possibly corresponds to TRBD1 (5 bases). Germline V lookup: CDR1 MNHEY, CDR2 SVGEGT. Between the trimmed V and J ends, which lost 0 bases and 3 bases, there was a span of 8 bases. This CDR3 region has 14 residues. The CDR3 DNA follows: TGTGCCAGCAGTTACTCGGGGGGGGACACTGAAGCTTTCTTT. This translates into CASSYSGGDTEAFF.

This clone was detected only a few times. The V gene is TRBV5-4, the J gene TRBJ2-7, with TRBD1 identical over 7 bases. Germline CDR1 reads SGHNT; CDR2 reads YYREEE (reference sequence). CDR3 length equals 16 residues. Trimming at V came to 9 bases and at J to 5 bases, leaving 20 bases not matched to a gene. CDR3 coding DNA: TGTGCCACCTCAGCTTCTGGTAGGGGGCGCATCAACGAGCAGTACTTC. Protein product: CATSASGRGRINEQYF.

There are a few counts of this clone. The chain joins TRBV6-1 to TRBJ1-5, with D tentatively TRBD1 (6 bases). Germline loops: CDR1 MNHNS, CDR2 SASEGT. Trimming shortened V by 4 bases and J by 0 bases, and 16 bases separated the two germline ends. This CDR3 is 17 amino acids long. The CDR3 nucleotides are TGTGCCAGCAGTGGGAAGACAGGAGAACCTAGCAATCAGCCCCAGCATTTT. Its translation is CASSGKTGEPSNQPQHF.

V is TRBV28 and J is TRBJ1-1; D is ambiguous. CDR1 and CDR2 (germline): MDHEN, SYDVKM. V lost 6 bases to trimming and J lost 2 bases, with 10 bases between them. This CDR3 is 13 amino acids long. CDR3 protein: CASSAPRNTEAFF. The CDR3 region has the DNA TGTGCCAGCAGCGCCCCCAGAAACACTGAAGCTTTCTTT.

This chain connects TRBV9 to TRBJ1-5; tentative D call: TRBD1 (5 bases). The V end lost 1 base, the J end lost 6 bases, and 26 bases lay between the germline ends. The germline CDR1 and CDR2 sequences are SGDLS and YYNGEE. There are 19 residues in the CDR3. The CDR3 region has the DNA TGTGCCAGCAGCGTACGTCGCCGGGGGGGACTAGGGATGGGTCAGCCCCAGCATTTT. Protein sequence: CASSVRRRGGLGMGQPQHF.

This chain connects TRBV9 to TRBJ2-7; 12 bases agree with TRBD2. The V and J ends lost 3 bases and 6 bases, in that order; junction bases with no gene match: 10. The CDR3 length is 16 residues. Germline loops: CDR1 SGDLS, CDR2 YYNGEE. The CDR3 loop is CASSASTGTSGSEQYF. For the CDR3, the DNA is TGTGCCAGCAGCGCGTCAACCGGGACTAGCGGGTCCGAGCAGTACTTC.

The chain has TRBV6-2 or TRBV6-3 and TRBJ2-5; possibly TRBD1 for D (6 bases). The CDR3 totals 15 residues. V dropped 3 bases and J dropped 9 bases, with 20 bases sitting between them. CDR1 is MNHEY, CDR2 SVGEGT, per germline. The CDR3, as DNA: TGTGCCAGCAGTTATGGGGGCGGAGCGCGAGCAGCCCAGTACTTC. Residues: CASSYGGGARAAQYF.

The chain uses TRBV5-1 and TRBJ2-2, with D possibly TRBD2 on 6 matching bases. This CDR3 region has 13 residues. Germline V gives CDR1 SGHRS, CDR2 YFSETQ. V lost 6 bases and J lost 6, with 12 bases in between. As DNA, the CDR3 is TGCGCCAGCAAGCCCGGCGGGGCCGGGGAGCTGTTTTTT. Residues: CASKPGGAGELFF.

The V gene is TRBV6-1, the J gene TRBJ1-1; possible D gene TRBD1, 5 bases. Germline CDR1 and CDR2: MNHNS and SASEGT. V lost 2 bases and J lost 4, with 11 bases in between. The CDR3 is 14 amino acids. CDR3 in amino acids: CASSEKPQGTEAFF. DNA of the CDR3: TGTGCCAGCAGTGAAAAGCCCCAGGGCACTGAAGCTTTCTTT.

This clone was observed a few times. CDR3 amino acids: CASDLAFTAGELFF. CDR3 in DNA: TGTGCCAGCGACCTAGCGTTCACGGCCGGGGAGCTGTTTTTT. The gene calls are TRBV2 and TRBJ2-2; possibly TRBD2 for D (6 bases). There are 14 residues in the CDR3. Germline CDR1 reads SNHLY; CDR2 reads FYNNEI. V gave up 8 bases and J gave up 6 bases, with 16 bases separating them.

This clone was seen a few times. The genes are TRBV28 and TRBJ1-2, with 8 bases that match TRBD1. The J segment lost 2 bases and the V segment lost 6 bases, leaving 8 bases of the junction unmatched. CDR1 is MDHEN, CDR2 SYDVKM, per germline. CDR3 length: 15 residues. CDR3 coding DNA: TGTGCCAGCAGCCTAACTCGGACAGGGAACTATGGCTACACCTTC. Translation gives CASSLTRTGNYGYTF.

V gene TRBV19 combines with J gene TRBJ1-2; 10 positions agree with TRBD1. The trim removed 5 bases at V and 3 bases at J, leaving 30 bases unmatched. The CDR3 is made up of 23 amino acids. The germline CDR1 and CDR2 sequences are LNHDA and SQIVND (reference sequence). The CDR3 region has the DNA TGTGCCAGTAGTCCGCATAAACCGGGACAGGGGTTAGTGGTTGGTGGCTTCCACTATGGCTACACCTTC. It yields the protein CASSPHKPGQGLVVGGFHYGYTF.

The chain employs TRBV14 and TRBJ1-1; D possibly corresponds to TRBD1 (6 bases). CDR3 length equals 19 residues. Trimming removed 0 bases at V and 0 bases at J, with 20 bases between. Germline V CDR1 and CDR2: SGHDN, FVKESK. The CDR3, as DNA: TGTGCCAGCAGCCAAGATGGGTTTTACGGGACAACCTTGAACACTGAAGCTTTCTTT. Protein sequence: CASSQDGFYGTTLNTEAFF.

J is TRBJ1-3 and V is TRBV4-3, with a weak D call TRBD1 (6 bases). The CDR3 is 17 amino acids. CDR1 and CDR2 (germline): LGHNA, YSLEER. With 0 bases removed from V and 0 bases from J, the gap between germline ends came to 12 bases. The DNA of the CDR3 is TGCGCCAGCAGCCAAGACTGGGGGGGCGACTCTGGAAACACCATATATTTT. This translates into CASSQDWGGDSGNTIYF.

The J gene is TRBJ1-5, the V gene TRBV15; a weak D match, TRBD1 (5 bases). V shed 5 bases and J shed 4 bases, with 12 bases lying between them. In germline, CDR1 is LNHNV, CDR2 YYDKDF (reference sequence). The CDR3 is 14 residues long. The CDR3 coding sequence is TGTGCCACCAGCGGTGGCCCAGGGAATCAGCCCCAGCATTTT. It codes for CATSGGPGNQPQHF.

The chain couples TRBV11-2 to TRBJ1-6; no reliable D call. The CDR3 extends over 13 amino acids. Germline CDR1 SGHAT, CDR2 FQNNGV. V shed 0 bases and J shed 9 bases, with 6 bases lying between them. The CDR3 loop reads CASSLDRGSPLHF. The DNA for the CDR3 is TGTGCCAGCAGCTTAGACAGAGGTTCACCCCTCCACTTT.

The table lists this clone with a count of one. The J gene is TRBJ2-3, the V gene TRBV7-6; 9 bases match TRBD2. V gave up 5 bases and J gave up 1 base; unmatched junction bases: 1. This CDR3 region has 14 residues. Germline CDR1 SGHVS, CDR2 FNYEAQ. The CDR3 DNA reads TGTGCCAGCAGCCGGACTAGCGGCACAGATACGCAGTATTTT. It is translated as CASSRTSGTDTQYF.

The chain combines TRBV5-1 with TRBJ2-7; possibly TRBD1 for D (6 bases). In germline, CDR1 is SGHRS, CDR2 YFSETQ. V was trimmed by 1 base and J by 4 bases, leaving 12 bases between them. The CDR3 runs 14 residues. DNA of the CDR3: TGCGCCAGCAGCTTGACTACAGGGAATTACGAGCAGTACTTC. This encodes CASSLTTGNYEQYF.

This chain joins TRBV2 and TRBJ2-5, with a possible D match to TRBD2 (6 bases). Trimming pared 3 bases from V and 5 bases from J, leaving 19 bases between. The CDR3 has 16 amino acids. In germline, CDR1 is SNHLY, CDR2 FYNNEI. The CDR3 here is CASSDYEMSGVETQYF. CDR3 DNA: TGTGCCAGCAGTGATTATGAGATGTCGGGAGTGGAGACCCAGTACTTC.

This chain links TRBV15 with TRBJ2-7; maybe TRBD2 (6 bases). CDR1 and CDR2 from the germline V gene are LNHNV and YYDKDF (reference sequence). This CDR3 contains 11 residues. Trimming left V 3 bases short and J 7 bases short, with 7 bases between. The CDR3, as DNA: TGTGCCACCAGCAGGGAGGGGGAGCAGTACTTC. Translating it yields CATSREGEQYF.

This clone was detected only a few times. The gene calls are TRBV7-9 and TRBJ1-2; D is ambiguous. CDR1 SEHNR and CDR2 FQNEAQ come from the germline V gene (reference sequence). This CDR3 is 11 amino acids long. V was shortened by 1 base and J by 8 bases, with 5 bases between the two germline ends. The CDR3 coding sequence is TGTGCCAGCAGCTTAGGGCCGGGCTACACCTTC. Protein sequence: CASSLGPGYTF.

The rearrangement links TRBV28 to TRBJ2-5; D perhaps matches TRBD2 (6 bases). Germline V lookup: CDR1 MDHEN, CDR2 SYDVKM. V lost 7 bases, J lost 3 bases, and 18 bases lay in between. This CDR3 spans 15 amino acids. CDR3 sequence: CASTLGGRGEETQYF. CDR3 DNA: TGTGCCAGCACCCTTGGGGGGAGAGGGGAAGAGACCCAGTACTTC.

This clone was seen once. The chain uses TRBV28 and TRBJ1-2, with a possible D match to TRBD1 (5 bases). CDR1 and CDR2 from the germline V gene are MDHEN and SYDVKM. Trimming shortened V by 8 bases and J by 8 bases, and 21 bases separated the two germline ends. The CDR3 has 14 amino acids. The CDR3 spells CASYPRGGVGGYTF. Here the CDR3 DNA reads TGTGCCAGCTACCCCCGGGGGGGGGTAGGCGGCTACACCTTC.